The sample holds one count of the clone carrying this TCR beta chain. The antigen remains undetermined. Germline values: CDR1 SQVTM, CDR2 ANQGSEA. The CDR3 contains 14 residues. Trimming cost V 8 bases and J 1 base; bases outside gene matches: 7. CTLA-4 blockade using ipilimumab, together with focal radiation, was received by patients with chemo-refractory metastatic non-small-cell lung cancer. The data originate from a study of radiotherapy plus CTLA-4 blockade in lung cancer. In the study overall: Overall, 15% to 20% of patients showed an objective response, while 25% to 40% attained disease control. Study observations and caveats: Clones derived from tumor TCRs expanded in blood after radiotherapy plus ipilimumab. Early clonal dynamics of blood T cells, together with interferon-beta, were reported as the best response predictor.

Here immunoSEQ multiplex PCR was the method, and the copy in TCRdb shows in-frame clones only, minus some. In the table there are some 45,000 clones, around 76% of which are singletons. The V call is TRBV29-1, the J call TRBJ2-1; 8 bases match TRBD1. This receptor was identified in a human donor with non-small cell lung cancer who had stable disease on radiotherapy plus ipilimumab. Sequenced material: peripheral blood, taken from a patient treated with radiotherapy plus ipilimumab. The CDR3: CSILGQGSYNEQFF. CDR3 DNA sequence: TGCAGCATTCTCGGACAGGGATCCTACAATGAGCAGTTCTTC.